This paragraph covers one T cell receptor beta chain sequence. In this sample, this clonotype turned up a few times. The antigen this receptor binds is unknown. Nothing much larger sits one base from this clone, and base qualities are not available. Library preparation was by PCR. Instrument used: Illumina HiSeq 2500. TCR libraries were prepared with molecular barcoding, using unique molecular identifiers to normalize TCRbeta repertoire quantification. Using fastp at Q25 and MiXCR, TCRdb reprocessed the public reads and kept productive beta chains. Rows with one shared CDR3 protein collapse into an entry with the most common genes and DNA. In this sample the table shows about 460,000 distinct CDR3 sequences, roughly an eighth of which occur a single time. Around 5.6% of the sample is held by the ten biggest clonotypes. From the cysteine up to the phenylalanine, the CDR3 has a length of 17 residues. Only CDR3 DNA remains: 51 bases, in frame from the first base.

This sample is part of a study of T-cell reconstitution after alpha-beta-depleted transplantation in children listed by TCRdb under 2016. About the investigation overall: The study quantitatively tracked T-cell immune reconstitution after TCRalphabeta/CD19-depleted allogeneic hematopoietic cell transplantation in children using TCR repertoire profiling.

This chain joins TRBV21-1 to TRBJ2-7; the D call in the table, TRBD2, was not verified against the DNA. TRBV21-1 is assigned pseudogene status. The sequence was obtained from a human donor who donated a stem cell graft to a child with combined immunodeficiency. Sequenced material: PBMCs from the stem cell graft donor, taken from the stem cell graft. CDR3 sequence: CALPVGLAGFRSYEQYF. The sequence in DNA is TGTGCCCTACCTGTAGGACTAGCAGGTTTTCGCTCCTACGAGCAGTACTTC.